Given below is one T cell receptor beta chain in context. The source of the sample is a study of CD8 T cells in Susac syndrome. The sequenced target, TCR beta, came from blood CD8+ and CD4+ T cells. When the RNA was reverse transcribed, random hexamers were used with an input of 0.5 to 1 ug. A multiplex approach, immunoSEQ multiplex PCR, amplified TCR beta CDR3 across 54 Vbeta and 13 Jbeta. From the immunoSEQ multiplex PCR reads, TCRdb called clonotypes with MiXCR, one entry per CDR3 protein. Of about 300,000 distinct CDR3 sequences in the sample, approximately 91% were seen once. The CDR3 runs to 15 residues. Trimming stripped 1 base from V and 0 bases from J, with 7 bases between.

The sequence was obtained from a human donor with multiple sclerosis. The sequenced sample consisted of CD8+ T cells from PBMCs. The chain recombines TRBV12-3 or TRBV12-4 with TRBJ2-4; no reliable D call. CDR3 sequence: CASSLDNLAKNIQYF. Written as DNA, the CDR3 is TGTGCCAGCAGTTTAGACAACCTAGCCAAAAACATTCAGTACTTC.